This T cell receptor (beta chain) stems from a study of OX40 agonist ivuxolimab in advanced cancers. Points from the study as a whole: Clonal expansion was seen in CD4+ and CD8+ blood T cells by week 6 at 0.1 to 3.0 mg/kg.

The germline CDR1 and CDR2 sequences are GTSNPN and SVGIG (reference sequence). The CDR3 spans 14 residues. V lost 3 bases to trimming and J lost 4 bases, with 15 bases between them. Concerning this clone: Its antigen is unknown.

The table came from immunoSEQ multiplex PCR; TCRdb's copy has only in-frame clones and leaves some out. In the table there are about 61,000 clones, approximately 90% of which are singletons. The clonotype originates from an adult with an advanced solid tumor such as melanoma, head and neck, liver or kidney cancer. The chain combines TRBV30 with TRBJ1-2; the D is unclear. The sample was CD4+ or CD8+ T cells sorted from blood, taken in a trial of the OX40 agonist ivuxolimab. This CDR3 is CAWSNSLLGYGYTF. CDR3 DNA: TGTGCCTGGAGCAATTCTCTCTTGGGCTATGGCTACACCTTC.